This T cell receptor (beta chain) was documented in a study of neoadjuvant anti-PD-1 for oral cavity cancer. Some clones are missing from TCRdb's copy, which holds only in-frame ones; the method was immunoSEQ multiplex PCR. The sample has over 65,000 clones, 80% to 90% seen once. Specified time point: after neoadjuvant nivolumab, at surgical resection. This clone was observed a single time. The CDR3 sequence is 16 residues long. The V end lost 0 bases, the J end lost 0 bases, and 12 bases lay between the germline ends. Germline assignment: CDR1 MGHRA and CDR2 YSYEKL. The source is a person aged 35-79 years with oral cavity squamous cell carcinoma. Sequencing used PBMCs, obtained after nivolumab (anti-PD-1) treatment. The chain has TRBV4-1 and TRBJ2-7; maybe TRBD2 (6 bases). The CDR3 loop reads CASSQDSGLSSYEQYF. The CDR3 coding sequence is TGCGCCAGCAGCCAAGATAGCGGTCTAAGCTCCTACGAGCAGTACTTC.